This T cell receptor (beta chain) was sequenced during a study of blood T cells in healthy people across ages. Across the whole study: About one barcoded beta molecule per two T cells was captured by template switching.

This clonotype has ten or more counts. The CDR3 consists of 16 residues. With 3 bases removed from V and 2 bases from J, the gap between germline ends came to 11 bases. Per the germline V gene, CDR1 is MGHRA and CDR2 is YSYEKL. A sample-barcoded 5' primer and a J-beta primer mix were used in a second PCR of about 7 to 12 cycles. MiXCR, applied by TCRdb to the 5' RACE reads, yields one record per CDR3 protein. The repertoire holds hundreds of thousands of distinct CDR3 sequences, with 32% as singletons. The chain employs TRBV4-1 and TRBJ2-6; D not resolved. Sequencing was performed on blood. The clonotype originates from a woman of 80 years or more in good health. CDR3 in amino acids: CASSQGSGAGANVLTF. The DNA of the CDR3 is TGCGCCAGCAGCCAGGGATCTGGAGCTGGGGCCAACGTCCTGACTTTC.